Each of the 28 T cell receptor beta chains below was sequenced from the same sample in a study of shared clonotypes between healthy human individuals. The repertoire was sequenced with immunoSEQ multiplex PCR; TCRdb's copy has only in-frame clones and lacks some. The repertoire holds roughly 810,000 clones, with just over 95% as singletons. Naive CD8 cells comprised CD45RO-negative, CCR7-positively selected cells, excluding terminally differentiated effector memory CD45RA+ cells. Sequenced sample: naive CD8+ T cells sorted from blood. The origin of the receptors is a man aged 30-40 years in good health.

The chain couples TRBV6-5 to TRBJ2-7; TRBD2 matches 11 bases. The CDR3 totals 15 residues. Germline loops: CDR1 MNHEY, CDR2 SVGAGI. Trimming cost V 6 bases and J 3 bases; bases outside gene matches: 7. The CDR3, as DNA: TGTGCCAGCAGCGACTCCGGGACTAGCGGCTACGAGCAGTACTTC. This gives the protein CASSDSGTSGYEQYF.

V is TRBV10-3 and J is TRBJ1-2, with a possible D match to TRBD1 (6 bases). Germline V gene data show CDR1 as ENHRY and CDR2 as SYGVKD. This CDR3 spans 16 amino acids. V lost 0 bases and J 0 bases, leaving 11 bases between the germline ends. The DNA of the CDR3 is TGTGCCATCAGTGAGTCCCAGGGGACCTCTAACTATGGCTACACCTTC. As protein: CAISESQGTSNYGYTF.

The CDR3 bases are TGCGCCAGCAGCAGAGGGACAGACTCTGGAAACACCATATATTTT. This encodes CASSRGTDSGNTIYF. This rearrangement joins TRBV5-1 to TRBJ1-3, with 7 bases aligning to TRBD1. Per germline, CDR1 SGHRS and CDR2 YFSETQ. The CDR3 spans 15 residues. V lost 4 bases, J lost 0 bases, and 4 bases stayed unmatched. The whole variable domain, remainder taken from reference TRBV5-1 and TRBJ1-3, is KAGVTQTPRYLIKTRGQQVTLSCSPISGHRSVSWYQQTPGQGLQFLFEYFSETQRNKGNFPGRFSGRQFSNSRSEMNVSTLELGDSALYLCASSRGTDSGNTIYFGEGSWLTVV.

CDR3 in DNA: TGTGCCAGCAGCTTAGGGGACAGGGAGCCCGGGGCCAACGTCCTGACTTTC. Encoded protein: CASSLGDREPGANVLTF. The chain employs TRBV7-9 and TRBJ2-6; TRBD1 agrees at 9 bases. From germline, CDR1 is SEHNR and CDR2 FQNEAQ (reference sequence). The J segment lost 4 bases and the V segment lost 1 base, leaving 5 bases of the junction unmatched. This CDR3 has 17 residues.

This chain joins TRBV29-1 and TRBJ2-7, with D maybe TRBD1 (6 bases). Germline CDR1 is SQVTM and CDR2 is ANQGSEA. The CDR3 is 13 amino acids. Trimming cost V 6 bases and J 6 bases, with 18 bases left between them. The CDR3 region has the DNA TGCAGCGTGGATCCCGGGACAACAGGCGAGCAGTACTTC. Encoded protein: CSVDPGTTGEQYF.

The rearrangement uses TRBV7-2 and TRBJ1-5, with TRBD1 matching 7 bases. The CDR3 has 16 amino acids. Germline-derived CDR1 and CDR2 are SGHTA and FQGNSA. After removal of 1 base from V and 0 bases from J, the junction contained 3 bases not matched to a gene. CDR3 in amino acids: CASSLEGAPSNQPQHF. As DNA, the CDR3 is TGTGCCAGCAGCTTAGAGGGGGCCCCTAGCAATCAGCCCCAGCATTTT.

This clone was seen just once. The rearrangement links TRBV6-1 to TRBJ2-7; 8 bases match TRBD1. The CDR3 length is 16 residues. V lost 4 bases and J lost 5; bases outside the gene matches: 13. Germline CDR1 is MNHNS and CDR2 is SASEGT. In DNA form, the CDR3 reads TGTGCCAGCAGTGCCACTACAGGGGGAATTTTCCACGAGCAGTACTTC. Residues: CASSATTGGIFHEQYF.

This sequence joins TRBV7-3 and TRBJ2-7, with 7 bases that match TRBD1. The V gene's germline CDR1 is SGHTA and CDR2 FQGTGA. V was clipped by 4 bases and J by 6 bases; unmatched bases: 6. The CDR3 runs 13 residues. CDR3 amino acids: CASSWGQSSEQYF. The CDR3 DNA is TGTGCCAGCAGCTGGGGACAGTCTTCCGAGCAGTACTTC. Filled out from reference TRBV7-3 and TRBJ2-7, the complete variable domain reads GAGVSQTPSNKVTEKGKYVELRCDPISGHTALYWYRQSLGQGPEFLIYFQGTGAADDSGLPNDRFFAVRPEGSVSTLKIQRTERGDSAVYLCASSWGQSSEQYFGPGTRLTVT.

The CDR3 loop reads CASSPDGTSEHDTQYF. CDR3 in DNA: TGTGCCAGCAGCCCGGACGGGACTAGCGAACATGATACGCAGTATTTT. The rearrangement links TRBV7-9 to TRBJ2-3, with 10 bases that match TRBD2. Germline V CDR1 and CDR2: SEHNR, FQNEAQ (reference sequence). Trimming cost V 5 bases and J 6 bases; bases outside gene matches: 11. This CDR3 spans 16 amino acids.

V usage is TRBV28 and J usage is TRBJ1-1; the match to TRBD1 covers 8 bases. CDR3 length: 13 amino acids. Trimming cost V 2 bases and J 5 bases; bases outside gene matches: 1. Germline V gives CDR1 MDHEN, CDR2 SYDVKM. The CDR3 loop reads CASSLQGATEAFF. CDR3 nucleotide sequence: TGTGCCAGCAGTTTACAGGGGGCAACTGAAGCTTTCTTT.

This chain connects TRBV6-6 to TRBJ1-1; D ambiguous. The CDR3 totals 14 residues. V lost 10 bases and J lost 0, with 15 bases in between. Germline-derived CDR1 and CDR2 are MNHNY and SVGAGI (reference sequence). This CDR3 reads CATSTADLNTEAFF. CDR3 bases: TGTGCCACGTCTACCGCAGATTTGAACACTGAAGCTTTCTTT.

V and J are TRBV7-6 and TRBJ2-7; 11 bases align to TRBD2. J was trimmed by 9 bases and V by 5 bases; bases with no gene match: 9. Germline values: CDR1 SGHVS, CDR2 FNYEAQ. CDR3 length equals 14 residues. Here the CDR3 DNA reads TGTGCCAGCAGCCCTACTAGCGGGAGTTCCTTGCAGTACTTC. This translates into CASSPTSGSSLQYF.

The rearrangement joins TRBV27 to TRBJ2-7; 9 nucleotides agree with TRBD1. The CDR3 covers 15 residues. CDR1 is MNHEY, CDR2 SMNVEV, per germline (reference sequence). Trimming took 2 bases from V and 5 from J; bases not matched to a gene: 7. The CDR3 bases are TGTGCCAGCAGTTTAGACCGGGACAGGGTTGACGAGCAGTACTTC. Translation: CASSLDRDRVDEQYF.

V is TRBV9 and J is TRBJ1-1, with D maybe TRBD1 (5 bases). V was clipped by 9 bases and J by 10 bases, with 19 bases between them. The CDR3 consists of 12 residues. CDR1 and CDR2 from the germline V gene are SGDLS and YYNGEE. The CDR3 nucleotides are TGTGCCACCAAGCCCGGGACCCGGGGAGCTTTCTTT. Encoded protein: CATKPGTRGAFF.

This chain links TRBV19 with TRBJ1-2; D is perhaps TRBD1 (6 bases). The germline V gene has CDR1 LNHDA and CDR2 SQIVND (reference sequence). V lost 8 bases to trimming and J lost 1 base, with 17 bases between them. CDR3 size: 15 residues. Here the CDR3 reads CASAEFGGLNYGYTF. CDR3 nucleotide sequence: TGTGCCAGTGCCGAATTCGGGGGGCTTAACTATGGCTACACCTTC.

This chain links TRBV7-9 with TRBJ1-1, with D uncertain. The germline gives CDR1 SEHNR, CDR2 FQNEAQ (reference sequence). This CDR3 region has 12 residues. V shed 3 bases and J shed 6 bases, with 8 bases lying between them. The CDR3 loop is CASSLSSPEAFF. Here the CDR3 DNA reads TGTGCCAGCAGCTTGTCGAGTCCTGAAGCTTTCTTT.

The chain joins TRBV7-8 to TRBJ2-3, with D unclear. Per germline, CDR1 SGHVS and CDR2 FQNEAQ. This CDR3 contains 13 residues. V was trimmed by 5 bases and J by 0 bases, leaving 6 bases between them. The CDR3 nucleotides are TGTGCCAGCAGCACCACCAGCACAGATACGCAGTATTTT. This translates into CASSTTSTDTQYF.

The CDR3: CASSEVAYNEQFF. The CDR3 region has the DNA TGTGCCAGCAGTGAAGTAGCTTACAATGAGCAGTTCTTC. The chain combines TRBV6-4 with TRBJ2-1; D unresolved. This CDR3 has 13 residues. With 3 bases removed from V and 4 bases from J, the gap between germline ends came to 7 bases. In germline, CDR1 is MRHNA, CDR2 SNTAGT.

The rearrangement uses TRBV9 and TRBJ1-3, with D possibly being TRBD1 (6 bases). The germline V gene encodes CDR1 SGDLS and CDR2 YYNGEE. V lost 3 bases and J lost 2, with 12 bases in between. The CDR3 has 15 amino acids. CDR3 nucleotide sequence: TGTGCCAGCAGCGCACCAGGGGAACCTGGAAACACCATATATTTT. Its protein is CASSAPGEPGNTIYF.

The table lists this clone with a few counts. The rearrangement joins TRBV5-1 to TRBJ2-1; D possibly corresponds to TRBD2 (5 bases). V was pared by 0 bases and J by 0 bases, with 16 bases between. The CDR3 has 18 residues. Looked up from germline, CDR1 is SGHRS and CDR2 is YFSETQ. The CDR3 loop is CASSLVATLPSSYNEQFF. CDR3 sequence (DNA): TGCGCCAGCAGCTTGGTAGCGACTTTGCCCAGCTCCTACAATGAGCAGTTCTTC.

The chain combines TRBV18 with TRBJ1-3, with D perhaps matching TRBD1 (6 bases). The germline CDR1 and CDR2 sequences are KGHSH and LQKENI. The CDR3 covers 17 residues. V lost 3 bases to trimming and J lost 0 bases, with 15 bases between them. As DNA, the CDR3 is TGTGCCAGCTCACCTCCCAGGGGACACCTCTCTGGAAACACCATATATTTT. This sequence encodes CASSPPRGHLSGNTIYF.

This clone was counted a single time. The chain is built from TRBV10-3 and TRBJ2-7; no clear D. The ends were cut back, 10 bases at V and 5 bases at J, with 18 bases in the middle. This CDR3 is built from 13 residues. Germline V CDR1 and CDR2: ENHRY, SYGVKD. In nucleotides, the CDR3 is TGTGCCACGGGCCAGGACCTATTGGACGAGCAGTACTTC. It yields the protein CATGQDLLDEQYF.

This chain's CDR3 is CSGKTYNEQFF. The CDR3, as DNA: TGCAGCGGGAAAACCTACAATGAGCAGTTCTTC. The chain combines TRBV29-1 with TRBJ2-1, with D hard to call. V was clipped by 7 bases and J by 2 bases, with 6 bases between them. Germline V gene data show CDR1 as SQVTM and CDR2 as ANQGSEA. This CDR3 is built from 11 residues.

The V and J genes are TRBV7-2 and TRBJ2-3; perhaps TRBD1 as D (5 bases). Germline assignment: CDR1 SGHTA and CDR2 FQGNSA. The CDR3 totals 14 residues. V was trimmed by 3 bases and J by 5 bases, leaving 12 bases between them. Here the CDR3 DNA reads TGTGCCAGCAGCTTCGAACAGGTTGGAGATACGCAGTATTTT. This gives the protein CASSFEQVGDTQYF. Using reference TRBV7-2 and TRBJ2-3 for the parts outside the CDR3, the full variable domain is GAGVSQSPSNKVTEKGKDVELRCDPISGHTALYWYRQSLGQGLEFLIYFQGNSAPDKSGLPSDRFSAERTGGSVSTLTIQRTQQEDSAVYLCASSFEQVGDTQYFGPGTRLTVL.

Turning to this clone: Distinct nucleotide sequences in the sample also encode this CDR3. J is TRBJ1-1 and V is TRBV6-6, with TRBD1 as a possible D gene (5 bases). The CDR3 is 12 amino acids. Looked up from germline, CDR1 is MNHNY and CDR2 is SVGAGI (reference sequence). Deletions cut 6 bases from V and 1 base from J, with 6 bases between. In DNA form, the CDR3 reads TGTGCCAGCAGGCAGGGGAACACTGAAGCTTTCTTT. It encodes CASRQGNTEAFF.

The chain recombines TRBV7-9 with TRBJ1-1; D remains ambiguous. Trimming removed 6 bases at V and 0 bases at J, with 2 bases between. The V gene's germline CDR1 is SEHNR and CDR2 FQNEAQ (reference sequence). The CDR3 consists of 11 residues. The DNA of the CDR3 is TGTGCCAGCAGGGTGAACACTGAAGCTTTCTTT. Residues: CASRVNTEAFF.

The V call is TRBV7-2, the J call TRBJ2-7; 9 bases map to TRBD1. The germline CDR1 and CDR2 sequences are SGHTA and FQGNSA. The length of the CDR3 is 15 residues. Unmatched junction bases numbered 3, after V lost 2 bases and J lost 1 base. DNA for the CDR3: TGTGCCAGCAGCTTAATAGGACAGGGGTCCTACGAGCAGTACTTC. Translation: CASSLIGQGSYEQYF.

J is TRBJ1-4 and V is TRBV18; D uncertain. Germline CDR1 is KGHSH and CDR2 is LQKENI. The germline V and J ends were trimmed by 2 bases and 1 base, with 5 bases remaining between them. This CDR3 is built from 14 residues. The CDR3 reads CASSPYITNEKLFF. The CDR3 DNA follows: TGTGCCAGCTCACCATACATAACTAATGAAAAACTGTTTTTT.